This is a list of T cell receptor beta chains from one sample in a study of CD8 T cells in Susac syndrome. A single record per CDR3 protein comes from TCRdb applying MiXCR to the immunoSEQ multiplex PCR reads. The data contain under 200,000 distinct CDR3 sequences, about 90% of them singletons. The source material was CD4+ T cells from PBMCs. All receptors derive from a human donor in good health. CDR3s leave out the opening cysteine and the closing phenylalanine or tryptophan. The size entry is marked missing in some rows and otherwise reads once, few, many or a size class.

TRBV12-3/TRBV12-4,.,ASNRGENTEAF
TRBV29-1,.,SVESSGPGELF
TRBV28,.,ASSLWQALSSGNTIY
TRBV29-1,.,SGGSSTDTQY
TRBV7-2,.,ASSSWRAAEAF
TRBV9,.,ASSPGDQTGYEQY
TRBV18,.,ASSPTGGGEQY
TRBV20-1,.,SASPYNQPQH
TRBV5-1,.,ASSFPTSGSTDTQY
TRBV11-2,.,ASSFPGAGGNTIY
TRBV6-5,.,ASSYSGTGSYEQY
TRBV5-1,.,ASSLDRAMNTEAF
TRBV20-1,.,SAPQGGPGQPQH
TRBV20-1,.,SARGQAIYSSYNEQF
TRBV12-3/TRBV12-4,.,ASSLAYVGNEQF
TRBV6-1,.,ASKKSGSGSYNEQF
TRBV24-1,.,ATSDFGDNVYEQY
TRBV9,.,ASSVAPGGGTEAF
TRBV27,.,ASSLRASGGVETQY
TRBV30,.,AWSSYSYNSPLH
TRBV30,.,AGGRDKLF
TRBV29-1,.,SGHYGIDTQY
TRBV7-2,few,ASSSPHSGANVLT
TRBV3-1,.,ASSGLGQGPYEQY
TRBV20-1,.,SANPGQALSYEQY
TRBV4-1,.,ASSPLDPHEQV
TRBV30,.,AWSVRLMNTEAF
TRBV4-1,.,ASSQVLGKDSYEQY
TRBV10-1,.,ASSEGGVSYEQY
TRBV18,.,ASAPNDHGYT
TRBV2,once,ASSARSGANVLT
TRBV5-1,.,ASSSASSYNEQF
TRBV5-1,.,ASSFGPEQF
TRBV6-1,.,ASSEWAGGDGETQY
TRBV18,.,ASSPSYREGLF
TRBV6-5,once,ASSYSTPYNSPLH
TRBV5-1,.,ASSLEARQPQH